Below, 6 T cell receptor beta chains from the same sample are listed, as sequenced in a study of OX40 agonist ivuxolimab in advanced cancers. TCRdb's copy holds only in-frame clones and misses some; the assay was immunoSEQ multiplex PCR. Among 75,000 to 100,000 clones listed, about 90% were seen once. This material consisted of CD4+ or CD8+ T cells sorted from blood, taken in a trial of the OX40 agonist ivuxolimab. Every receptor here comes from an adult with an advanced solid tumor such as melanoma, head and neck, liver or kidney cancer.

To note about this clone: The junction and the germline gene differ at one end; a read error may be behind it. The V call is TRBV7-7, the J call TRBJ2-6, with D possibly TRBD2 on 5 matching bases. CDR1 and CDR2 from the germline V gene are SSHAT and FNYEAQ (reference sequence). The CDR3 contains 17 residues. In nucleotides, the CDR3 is TGTGCTAGCAGCTTAGGGAGCCAGCGCTCTGGGGCCAACGTCCTGACTTTC. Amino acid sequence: CASSLGSQRSGANVLTF.

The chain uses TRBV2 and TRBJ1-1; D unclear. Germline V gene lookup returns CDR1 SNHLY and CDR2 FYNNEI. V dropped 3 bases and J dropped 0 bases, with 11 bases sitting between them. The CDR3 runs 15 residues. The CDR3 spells CASSEGRALNTEAFF. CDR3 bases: TGTGCCAGCAGTGAGGGCAGAGCTTTGAACACTGAAGCTTTCTTT.

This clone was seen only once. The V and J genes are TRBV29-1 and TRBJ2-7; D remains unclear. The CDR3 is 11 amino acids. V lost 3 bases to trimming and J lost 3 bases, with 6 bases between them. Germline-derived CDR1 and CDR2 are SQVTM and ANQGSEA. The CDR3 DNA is TGCAGCGTTGAGCACAGCTACGAGCAGTACTTC. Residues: CSVEHSYEQYF.

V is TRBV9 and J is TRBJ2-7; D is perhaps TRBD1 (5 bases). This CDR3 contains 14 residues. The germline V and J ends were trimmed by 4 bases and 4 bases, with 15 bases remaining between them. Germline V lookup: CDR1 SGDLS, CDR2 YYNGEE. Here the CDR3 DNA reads TGTGCCAGCAGCACGTCGGACATCGGGTACGAGCAGTACTTC. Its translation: CASSTSDIGYEQYF.

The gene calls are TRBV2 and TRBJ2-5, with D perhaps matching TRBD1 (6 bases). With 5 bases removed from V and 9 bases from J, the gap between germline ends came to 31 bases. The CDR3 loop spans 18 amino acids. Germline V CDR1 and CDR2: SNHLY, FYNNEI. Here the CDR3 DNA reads TGTGCCAGCAGTTTGGACAGTAGTGACGCCTGGAGCTTTTGGGCCCAGTACTTC. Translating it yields CASSLDSSDAWSFWAQYF.

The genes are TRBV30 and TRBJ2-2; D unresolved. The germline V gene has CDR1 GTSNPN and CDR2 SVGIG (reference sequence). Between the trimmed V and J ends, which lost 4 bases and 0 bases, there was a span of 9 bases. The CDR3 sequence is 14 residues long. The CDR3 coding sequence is TGTGCCTGGAAGCCAGTCCCGAACACCGGGGAGCTGTTTTTT. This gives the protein CAWKPVPNTGELFF.